The 23 T cell receptor beta chains below all came from one sample that was sequenced in a study of low-dose radiotherapy and immunotherapy resistance in tumors. Priming of first-strand cDNA relied on TRAV- and TRBV-specific primers (covering alpha and beta chains). TCRs were put through approximately 21 PCR cycles of amplification with Phusion. A constant-region primer and the V-primer adapter served as the primer pair. A single record per CDR3 protein comes from TCRdb applying MiXCR to the reads. The sample yields about 39,000 distinct CDR3 sequences, roughly 28% seen once. The time point: before trial treatment. Sample: PBMCs, taken before treatment. These receptors all stem from a male donor with gallbladder cancer.

The V call is TRBV19, the J call TRBJ2-2; 7 positions agree with TRBD1. This CDR3 region has 15 residues. Looked up from germline, CDR1 is LNHDA and CDR2 is SQIVND (reference sequence). The V segment lost 8 bases and the J segment 3 bases; nucleotides outside the gene matches: 9. Here the CDR3 reads CASGSGTVDTGELFF. In nucleotides, the CDR3 is TGTGCCAGTGGCTCCGGGACAGTGGACACCGGGGAGCTGTTTTTT. Full variable domain (missing parts from reference TRBV19 and TRBJ2-2): DGGITQSPKYLFRKEGQNVTLSCEQNLNHDAMYWYRQDPGQGLRLIYYSQIVNDFQKGDIAEGYSVSREKKESFPLTVTSAQKNPTAFYLCASGSGTVDTGELFFGEGSRLTVL.

This clonotype has at least ten counts. The rearrangement links TRBV10-1 to TRBJ2-1, with D unclear. Looked up from germline, CDR1 is WNHNN and CDR2 is SYGVQD (reference sequence). V was clipped by 0 bases and J by 0 bases, with 9 bases between them. This CDR3 contains 16 residues. The CDR3 DNA sequence: TGCGCCAGCAGTGAGTCTGGTGGGTTCTCCTACAATGAGCAGTTCTTC. Translation: CASSESGGFSYNEQFF.

This clonotype came up many times. This sequence joins TRBV5-1 and TRBJ2-5, with TRBD2 matching 8 bases. Germline V gives CDR1 SGHRS, CDR2 YFSETQ. After removal of 0 bases from V and 2 bases from J, the junction contained 6 bases not matched to a gene. There are 16 residues in the CDR3. The CDR3 DNA reads as TGCGCCAGCAGCTTGGAAGGTCCTAGCGGGCAAGAGACCCAGTACTTC. It specifies CASSLEGPSGQETQYF.

Concerning this clonotype: This likely reflects a read error, since a far larger clone is one base away. The chain links TRBV9 to TRBJ1-5, with D maybe TRBD1 (6 bases). Germline V lookup: CDR1 SGDLS, CDR2 YYNGEE. The V end lost 4 bases, the J end lost 7 bases, and 12 bases lay between the germline ends. This CDR3 is 13 amino acids long. CDR3 DNA sequence: TGTGCCAGCAGCCAAAAGGGGGGACAGCCCCAGCATTTT. Translation: CASSQKGGQPQHF. Combining the CDR3 with reference TRBV9 and TRBJ1-5 gives the whole variable domain DSGVTQTPKHLITATGQRVTLRCSPRSGDLSVYWYQQSLDQGLQFLIQYYNGEERAKGNILERFSAQQFPDLHSELNLSSLELGDSALYFCASSQKGGQPQHFGDGTRLSIL.

The J gene is TRBJ1-1, the V gene TRBV3-1; D possibly corresponds to TRBD1 (6 bases). The V end was cut by 7 bases, the J end by 1 base, with 19 bases between. The CDR3 contains 16 residues. Germline-derived CDR1 and CDR2 are LGHDT and YNNKEL (reference sequence). CDR3 coding DNA: TGTGCCAGCACCCCTAGGGCAGGGGCTTCGAACACTGAAGCTTTCTTT. Translation gives CASTPRAGASNTEAFF.

This clonotype was seen repeatedly, ten times or more. V gene TRBV2 combines with J gene TRBJ1-1, with TRBD1 as a possible D gene (6 bases). Germline CDR1 is SNHLY and CDR2 is FYNNEI. Between the trimmed V and J ends, which lost 11 bases and 3 bases, there was a span of 16 bases. The CDR3 contains 13 residues. The CDR3 protein is CARKEGGDTEAFF. CDR3 in DNA: TGTGCCCGCAAGGAGGGGGGTGACACTGAAGCTTTCTTT. Combining the CDR3 with reference TRBV2 and TRBJ1-1 gives the whole variable domain EPEVTQTPSHQVTQMGQEVILRCVPISNHLYFYWYRQILGQKVEFLVSFYNNEISEKSEIFDDQFSVERPDGSNFTLKIRSTKLEDSAMYFCARKEGGDTEAFFGQGTRLTVV.

The chain is built from TRBV2 and TRBJ2-3; 12 bases agree with TRBD2. Unmatched junction bases numbered 4, after V lost 5 bases and J lost 1 base. The CDR3 covers 16 residues. In germline, CDR1 is SNHLY, CDR2 FYNNEI. In DNA form, the CDR3 reads TGTGCCAGCAGTACGACTAGCGGGAGACGCACAGATACGCAGTATTTT. Translating gives CASSTTSGRRTDTQYF.

This clonotype was seen repeatedly, ten times or more. The rearrangement joins TRBV24-1 to TRBJ2-7; D is possibly TRBD2 (6 bases). Trimming stripped 3 bases from V and 3 bases from J, with 14 bases between. The CDR3 has 15 amino acids. Germline V gene lookup returns CDR1 KGHDR and CDR2 SFDVKD. The CDR3 region has the DNA TGTGCCACCAGTGATGCGGGGCCCCGGAGCTACGAGCAGTACTTC. As protein: CATSDAGPRSYEQYF.

This clonotype appeared a single time. This rearrangement joins TRBV11-3 to TRBJ2-7, with D perhaps given as TRBD1 or TRBD2 (5 bases each). Germline V lookup: CDR1 SGHNT, CDR2 YENEEA. The CDR3 runs to 16 residues. The V end was cut by 0 bases, the J end by 2 bases, with 14 bases between. The CDR3 is CASSLDYRGPTYEQYF. DNA of the CDR3: TGTGCCAGCAGCTTAGATTACCGGGGCCCCACCTACGAGCAGTACTTC.

In regard to this clonotype: A read error may produce the germline difference seen at one junction end. This rearrangement joins TRBV5-1 to TRBJ1-4; D might be TRBD1 (5 bases). This CDR3 comprises 15 residues. Per germline, CDR1 SGHRS and CDR2 YFSETQ. In DNA form, the CDR3 reads TGTGCCAGCAGCTCGACCGGGACGGTTCGCGAAAAACTGTTTTTT. Translation gives CASSSTGTVREKLFF.

The table lists this clonotype with many counts. The J gene is TRBJ1-1, the V gene TRBV20-1; D ambiguous. The length of the CDR3 is 13 residues. Trimming removed 2 bases at V and 6 bases at J, with 13 bases between. Germline V CDR1 and CDR2: DFQATT, SNEGSKA (reference sequence). The CDR3 sequence is CSARTTTRPEAFF. The CDR3 nucleotides read TGCAGTGCTAGAACAACTACGAGACCTGAAGCTTTCTTT.

Remarks on this clonotype: This likely stems from a read error, as it lies one base from a far larger clone. The V and J genes are TRBV6-5 and TRBJ1-4, with D unresolved. The V and J ends lost 7 bases and 8 bases respectively, with 11 bases between them. Germline V gene lookup returns CDR1 MNHEY and CDR2 SVGAGI. The CDR3 is 12 amino acids. The CDR3: CASNDFKEKLFF. CDR3 DNA sequence: TGTGCCAGCAATGATTTTAAAGAAAAACTGTTTTTT.

Ten or more counts support this clonotype. This chain joins TRBV2 and TRBJ1-5, with 10 positions matching TRBD1. V trimming: 6 bases; J trimming: 2 bases; junction bases outside the gene matches: 4. The germline V gene has CDR1 SNHLY and CDR2 FYNNEI. The CDR3 is made up of 15 amino acids. CDR3 nucleotide sequence: TGTGCCAGCAGCCTCGGGACAGGGGGCAATCAGCCCCAGCATTTT. This sequence encodes CASSLGTGGNQPQHF.

This clonotype showed up many times. J is TRBJ2-7 and V is TRBV9; 12 bases match TRBD2. CDR1 is SGDLS, CDR2 YYNGEE, per germline. Trimming took 0 bases from V and 3 from J; bases not matched to a gene: 10. The CDR3 extends over 18 amino acids. Written as DNA, the CDR3 is TGTGCCAGCAGCGTAGACAGTGTAGGGACTAGCGGGTACTACGAGCAGTACTTC. Its protein product is CASSVDSVGTSGYYEQYF. Filled out from reference TRBV9 and TRBJ2-7, the complete variable domain reads DSGVTQTPKHLITATGQRVTLRCSPRSGDLSVYWYQQSLDQGLQFLIQYYNGEERAKGNILERFSAQQFPDLHSELNLSSLELGDSALYFCASSVDSVGTSGYYEQYFGPGTRLTVT.

The J gene is TRBJ1-1, the V gene TRBV12-3 or TRBV12-4, with D uncertain. V was shortened by 10 bases and J by 5 bases, with 8 bases between the two germline ends. This CDR3 contains 10 residues. CDR3 bases: TGTGCCATAAAGAAAACTGAAGCTTTCTTT. Encoded protein: CAIKKTEAFF.

The V call is TRBV28, the J call TRBJ2-1; D is ambiguous. CDR3 length: 16 amino acids. The germline V gene encodes CDR1 MDHEN and CDR2 SYDVKM. Trimming took off 2 bases at V and 3 bases at J, with 14 bases between the two ends. CDR3 residues: CASSLIGRSYYNEQFF. CDR3 bases: TGTGCCAGCAGTTTAATAGGGCGGAGCTACTACAATGAGCAGTTCTTC. Together with reference TRBV28 and TRBJ2-1, the CDR3 gives the full variable domain: DVKVTQSSRYLVKRTGEKVFLECVQDMDHENMFWYRQDPGLGLRLIYFSYDVKMKEKGDIPEGYSVSREKKERFSLILESASTNQTSMYLCASSLIGRSYYNEQFFGPGTRLTVL.

This clonotype was observed many times. CDR3 amino acids: CASSLETGQPQHF. CDR3 nucleotide sequence: TGTGCCAGCAGCTTAGAGACGGGGCAGCCCCAGCATTTT. The chain links TRBV7-9 to TRBJ1-5, with D unresolved. Trimming stripped 1 base from V and 7 bases from J, with 8 bases between. Germline loops: CDR1 SEHNR, CDR2 FQNEAQ (reference sequence). The CDR3 covers 13 residues.

This clonotype was detected many times. The CDR3 region is CASSLVASGRFLDTQYF. CDR3 nucleotides: TGTGCCAGCAGTTTAGTGGCTAGCGGGAGGTTTCTGGATACGCAGTATTTT. This chain links TRBV27 with TRBJ2-3; 11 bases are a match to TRBD2. In germline, CDR1 is MNHEY, CDR2 SMNVEV (reference sequence). The CDR3 totals 17 residues. The J segment lost 6 bases and the V segment lost 2 bases, leaving 10 bases of the junction unmatched.

This clonotype was recorded many times. The chain uses TRBV7-9 and TRBJ2-3, with D possibly matching TRBD2 (5 bases). This CDR3 has 13 amino acids. V was pared by 7 bases and J by 6 bases, with 14 bases between. Germline CDR1 reads SEHNR; CDR2 reads FQNEAQ (reference sequence). Here the CDR3 DNA reads TGTGCCAGCATACCCAAGAGCGGCGATACGCAGTATTTT. Its translation is CASIPKSGDTQYF. Drawing the rest from reference TRBV7-9 and TRBJ2-3, the complete variable domain is DTGVSQNPRHKITKRGQNVTFRCDPISEHNRLYWYRQTLGQGPEFLTYFQNEAQLEKSRLLSDRFSAERPKGSFSTLEIQRTEQGDSAMYLCASIPKSGDTQYFGPGTRLTVL.

In its sample, this clonotype was seen many times. The chain links TRBV7-2 to TRBJ1-1; 11 positions agree with TRBD1. CDR3 length: 14 residues. V shed 6 bases, J shed 6 bases, and the junction held 6 bases outside the gene matches. Germline lookup yields CDR1 SGHTA and CDR2 FQGNSA. CDR3 bases: TGTGCCAGCAGGGGCGGACAGGGGGCCTCTGAAGCTTTCTTT. Translation: CASRGGQGASEAFF.

This clonotype was seen many times. Written as DNA, the CDR3 is TGTGCCATCAGTGAGTCGTGGACAGACCTTCCTCGCCGGCTAGGGTATGGCTACACCTTC. It encodes CAISESWTDLPRRLGYGYTF. This chain joins TRBV10-3 and TRBJ1-2, with TRBD1 as a possible D gene (6 bases). The CDR3 loop spans 20 amino acids. CDR1 ENHRY and CDR2 SYGVKD come from the germline V gene. V lost 0 bases to trimming and J lost 5 bases, with 28 bases between them.

Turning to this clonotype: It differs at one base from a far larger clone, so likely a read error. The V gene is TRBV4-3, the J gene TRBJ2-1; D is tentatively TRBD1 or TRBD2 (6 bases each). The V end was cut by 6 bases, the J end by 10 bases, with 19 bases between. CDR3 length equals 14 residues. Germline loops: CDR1 LGHNA, CDR2 YSLEER. CDR3 DNA sequence: TGCGCCAGCAGTGTCGGGGGCCGGGTTAGCGAGCAGTTCTTC. Amino acids: CASSVGGRVSEQFF.

The chain combines TRBV7-9 with TRBJ2-1, with no clear D. V was cut by 5 bases and J by 6 bases, with 5 bases left in between. Looked up from germline, CDR1 is SEHNR and CDR2 is FQNEAQ (reference sequence). The CDR3 runs to 11 residues. The CDR3 DNA follows: TGTGCCAGCAGCGACACCAATGAGCAGTTCTTC. Amino acids: CASSDTNEQFF.